This TCR beta chain was sequenced in a study of T cell responses to AZD1222 COVID-19 vaccine. Points on this clone: Its antigen is as yet unknown.

Study-level findings and limits: The donors showed a predominance of white British ancestry and of females, with possible underestimation of clonal diversity.

Trimming pared 5 bases from V and 8 bases from J, leaving 16 bases between. The CDR3 has 13 residues. From germline, CDR1 is SQVTM and CDR2 ANQGSEA. The data were produced by immunoSEQ multiplex PCR, yet TCRdb's version contains in-frame clones alone and is incomplete. Seen here are about 150,000 clones, roughly 89% observed once, and the top ten hold around 5.4%. This TCR was recovered from an adult in good health. Source: peripheral blood, taken on day 0 of AZD1222 vaccination. The chain couples TRBV29-1 to TRBJ2-1; D is uncertain. The CDR3 region is CSVSGPPGDEQFF. The CDR3 bases are TGCAGCGTTAGTGGCCCGCCTGGAGATGAGCAGTTCTTC.